This passage covers 13 T cell receptor beta chains from one sample sequenced in a study of identical twins. Using its own MiXCR run on the 5' RACE reads, TCRdb lists one record per CDR3 protein. Among 650,000 to 750,000 distinct CDR3 sequences, approximately 21% were seen once, and the ten largest hold roughly 4.3%. The sample was also reused in another study, on T cells expressing NK-cell markers.

Sequenced: PBMCs. The receptors were gathered from a woman aged 18-29 years in good health.

The V and J genes are TRBV10-3 and TRBJ2-7; no clear D. CDR1 and CDR2 (germline): ENHRY, SYGVKD. The V gene lost 0 bases and the J gene lost 0 bases, with 18 bases spanning the gap. The CDR3 is 18 amino acids. The CDR3 loop is CAISESYLRAASSYEQYF. CDR3 in DNA: TGTGCCATCAGTGAGTCTTATCTACGGGCCGCGAGCTCCTACGAGCAGTACTTC.

This clonotype was detected a few times. The genes are TRBV7-2 and TRBJ1-2; D possibly corresponds to TRBD1 (6 bases). This CDR3 contains 14 residues. Trimming took off 5 bases at V and 0 bases at J, with 10 bases between the two ends. Germline-derived CDR1 and CDR2 are SGHTA and FQGNSA. CDR3 loop: CASSPGQPNYGYTF. CDR3 bases: TGTGCCAGCAGCCCCGGACAGCCTAACTATGGCTACACCTTC.

This clonotype was observed a handful of times. V and J are TRBV20-1 and TRBJ1-6; D unresolved. The CDR3 totals 14 residues. Trimming took 3 bases from V and 10 from J, leaving 16 bases between them. Germline assignment: CDR1 DFQATT and CDR2 SNEGSKA (reference sequence). The CDR3 sequence is CSARGFNSISPLHF. Written as DNA, the CDR3 is TGCAGTGCTAGGGGGTTTAACAGTATCTCACCCCTCCACTTT.

The chain recombines TRBV15 with TRBJ2-7, with TRBD2 identical over 8 bases. CDR1 is LNHNV, CDR2 YYDKDF, per germline (reference sequence). V shed 3 bases and J 2 bases; nucleotides not matched to a gene: 6. The CDR3 loop spans 15 amino acids. CDR3 sequence: CATSRVVAGTYEQYF. Here the CDR3 DNA reads TGTGCCACCAGCAGGGTGGTAGCGGGGACCTACGAGCAGTACTTC.

Ten or more counts support this clonotype. The genes are TRBV27 and TRBJ1-2, with a possible D match to TRBD1 (5 bases). CDR3 length equals 13 residues. The V end lost 5 bases, the J end lost 2 bases, and 9 bases lay between the germline ends. CDR1 and CDR2 from the germline V gene are MNHEY and SMNVEV (reference sequence). CDR3 protein: CASSMTENYGYTF. The CDR3, as DNA: TGTGCCAGCAGTATGACAGAGAACTATGGCTACACCTTC.

This rearrangement joins TRBV5-1 to TRBJ2-7, with D possibly matching TRBD1 (6 bases). Germline values: CDR1 SGHRS, CDR2 YFSETQ. Trimming stripped 0 bases from V and 2 bases from J, with 12 bases between. This CDR3 region has 15 residues. The CDR3 sequence is CASSLDPGVTYEQYF. DNA for the CDR3: TGCGCCAGCAGCTTGGACCCAGGGGTTACCTACGAGCAGTACTTC.

Only a few counts were recorded for this clonotype. The genes are TRBV12-3 or TRBV12-4 and TRBJ2-2; a possible D gene is TRBD1 (6 bases). The length of the CDR3 is 14 residues. The V end was cut by 6 bases, the J end by 6 bases, with 14 bases between. CDR3 loop: CASSPGQSPGELFF. The DNA of the CDR3 is TGTGCCAGCAGCCCAGGACAGTCCCCCGGGGAGCTGTTTTTT.

The CDR3 protein is CASSLGWSNEQFF. The DNA for the CDR3 is TGTGCCAGCAGTTTAGGGTGGAGCAATGAGCAGTTCTTC. This chain joins TRBV12-3 or TRBV12-4 and TRBJ2-1; unclear D gene. This CDR3 is 13 amino acids long. V was pared by 1 base and J by 6 bases, with 7 bases between.

This clonotype showed up many times. The chain uses TRBV29-1 and TRBJ2-7; 9 nucleotides line up with TRBD1. The CDR3 covers 12 residues. CDR1 is SQVTM and CDR2 is ANQGSEA in the germline V gene. Unmatched junction bases numbered 6, after V lost 6 bases and J lost 6 bases. The DNA for the CDR3 is TGCAGCGTAGCCGGGACAGGGCTCGAGCAGTACTTC. This translates into CSVAGTGLEQYF.

The chain carries TRBV20-1 and TRBJ2-7; the D is unclear. The V end lost 1 base, the J end lost 3 bases, and 7 bases lay between the germline ends. Looked up from germline, CDR1 is DFQATT and CDR2 is SNEGSKA (reference sequence). This CDR3 contains 12 residues. The CDR3 is CSARGHLYEQYF. The CDR3 DNA reads as TGCAGTGCTAGAGGACACCTCTACGAGCAGTACTTC.

This clonotype was detected a few times. The V and J genes are TRBV10-3 and TRBJ2-3, with 9 bases identical to TRBD1. V lost 2 bases to trimming and J lost 0 bases; unmatched junction nucleotides: 9. The germline V gene has CDR1 ENHRY and CDR2 SYGVKD. The CDR3 length is 18 residues. CDR3 coding DNA: TGTGCCATCAGTGAGACCGCATTACAGGGGGCTAGCACAGATACGCAGTATTTT. This encodes CAISETALQGASTDTQYF.

V is TRBV10-3 and J is TRBJ2-7; 9 nucleotides agree with TRBD2. V lost 6 bases to trimming and J lost 0 bases; unmatched junction nucleotides: 3. Germline V gene sequence: CDR1 ENHRY, CDR2 SYGVKD. This CDR3 spans 14 amino acids. In nucleotides, the CDR3 is TGTGCCATCAGAGGGACTAGCAACTCCTACGAGCAGTACTTC. Protein: CAIRGTSNSYEQYF.

This sequence joins TRBV12-3 or TRBV12-4 and TRBJ1-6; D is undetermined. Trimming pared 5 bases from V and 9 bases from J, leaving 17 bases between. The CDR3 totals 15 residues. The CDR3 region has the DNA TGTGCCAGCAGTATGGACGGTAGCGTGGGTTCACCCCTCCACTTT. Its protein is CASSMDGSVGSPLHF.